The present entry profiles one T cell receptor beta chain with its context. An end of the junction differs from the germline gene, which may be a read error. Looked up from germline, CDR1 is GTSNPN and CDR2 is SVGIG (reference sequence). The CDR3 spans 13 residues. The data belong to a study of blood T cell repertoires in COVID-19. Generated by immunoSEQ multiplex PCR, the TCRdb table keeps only in-frame clones and is missing some. The data contain over 200,000 clones, more than 85% of them singletons. The gene calls are TRBV30 and TRBJ2-7; 10 nucleotides match TRBD1. The receptor was derived from a man between 40 and 49 years old who had recovered from COVID-19. Source material: PBMCs or T cells enriched from blood (not recorded which). The CDR3 nucleotides read TGTGCCTGGACCCCGGGACAGGGGACCAGCTTTTGGTTC. Encoded protein: CAWTPGQGTSFWF.